This T cell receptor beta chain was sequenced for a study of blood T cell repertoires in COVID-19. Authors' methods: The authors estimated nucleated cell counts from reference gene primer amplification. Data came from immunoSEQ multiplex PCR; TCRdb stores just in-frame clones and leaves some out. Clone size and the V and J calls come from that table; the DNA yielded D and trimming. The sample includes 70,000 to 95,000 clones, more than 70% of them seen just once. Sequencing was carried out using peripheral blood. The sequence was obtained from a man between 50 and 59 years old with COVID-19, enrolled during active disease.

The CDR3, as DNA: TGTGCCAGCAGTTCCTACTTGACAGGGGGCAATGGCTACACCTTC. This translates into CASSSYLTGGNGYTF. This chain joins TRBV6-6 and TRBJ1-2; 10 bases align to TRBD1. The CDR3 runs 15 residues. The J segment lost 6 bases and the V segment lost 4 bases, leaving 8 bases of the junction unmatched. Germline V gene data show CDR1 as MNHNY and CDR2 as SVGAGI (reference sequence).